The source of this TCR beta chain is a study of blood T cell repertoires in COVID-19 (dated by TCRdb to 2019 to 2021). For the wider study: Collaborator samples came from the United States, Italy and Spain and covered acute and convalescent phases of COVID-19. The prospective study material was composed of cDNA or gDNA derived from T cells, B-cell-depleted T cells, or PBMCs. Deeply sampled blood TCRbeta repertoires from subjects exposed to, actively infected with, or recovered from COVID-19 were included in the dataset. A freely available public database, intended as a resource for researchers studying the immune response to SARS-CoV-2, is where the repertoires were released. The samples were drawn from the first 160 participants of the ongoing ImmuneRACE study and from under 1,500 subjects provided by 6 global collaborators. The sample metadata nearly always contained a de-identified subject ID, COVID-19 status, age in years and sex. HLA class I and class II types, where available, came from metadata supplied by the sample provider rather than from assay-based typing.

TCRbeta CDR3 regions were amplified from genomic DNA using the immunoSEQ Assay, a bias-controlled multiplex PCR. The published analysis was carried out like this. The number of nucleated cells in each sample was estimated from the amplification of reference gene primers within the assay. Sequence reads were collapsed and filtered to measure the absolute abundance of every unique TCRbeta CDR3 rearrangement. For each sample, productive Simpson clonality was calculated by taking the square root of Simpson's diversity index across productive rearrangements. TCRdb holds this immuneACCESS table with in-frame rearrangements only. Some clones are missing; in checked studies, unresolved V genes explain under half, and the rest has no known cause. V and J calls plus clone size are reproduced from that table; the DNA served to infer D and trimming. For this sample the table gives 150,000 to 200,000 clones, of which roughly four fifths were detected only once. Of the sample, approximately 11% falls within the top ten clones.

Counted from cysteine to phenylalanine, this CDR3 has 15 amino acids. Just the 45-base CDR3 DNA is kept, in frame starting at base 1. V gives up 4 bases and J gives up 0 bases, and the segment between their germline ends measures 14 bases. Looking up the germline V gene yields CDR1 SQVTM and CDR2 ANQGSEA. This clone was seen only a few times. The antigen it binds to is not known. Base qualities are missing; no much larger clone stands one base away. Points the paper makes about the study in general: How much clinical and demographic metadata was included differed by source and by participant, and the metadata was provided uncurated.

Participants in the prospective study were aged roughly 18 to 89 years, lived in 24 United States geographic areas, and enrolled through a virtual design. In the prospective study, participants were assigned to cohorts based on the clinical history participants reported in a screening survey and a study questionnaire. ImmuneRACE Cohort 3 recovered participants were defined by two consecutive negative NP/OP PCR tests, healthcare professional clearance, or symptom resolution. Mobile phlebotomists in the prospective study collected whole blood, serum and a nasopharyngeal or oropharyngeal swab from every participant. Participants in the prospective study had the option to provide additional blood draws and questionnaires over an approximately two-month period. Before DNA extraction, prospective study blood samples were shipped either frozen or at room temperature.

The sequence joins TRBV29-1 to TRBJ2-3; TRBD2 could be the D gene, as 6 bases match. This TCR derives from a man aged 50 to 60 who had recovered from COVID-19. Input material: PBMCs or T cells enriched from blood (not recorded which). The nucleotide sequence is TGCAGCGTTGTGGGTAGCGGAGGGAGCACAGATACGCAGTATTTT. The resulting protein is CSVVGSGGSTDTQYF.